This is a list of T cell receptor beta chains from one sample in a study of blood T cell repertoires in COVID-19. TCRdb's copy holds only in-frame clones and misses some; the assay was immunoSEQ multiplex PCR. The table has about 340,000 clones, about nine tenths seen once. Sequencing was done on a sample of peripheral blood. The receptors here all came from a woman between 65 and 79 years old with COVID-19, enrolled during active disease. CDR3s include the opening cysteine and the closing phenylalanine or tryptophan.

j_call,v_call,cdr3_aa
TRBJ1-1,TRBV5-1,CASQSGNGQLNTEAFF
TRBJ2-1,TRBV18,CASSPQGQGNNEQFF
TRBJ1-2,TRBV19,CASSIGGGGYTF
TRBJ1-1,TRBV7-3,CASSLSGAPTEAFF
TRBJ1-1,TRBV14,CASSQAGGTEAFF
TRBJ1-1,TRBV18,CASSPERRGGMNTEAFF
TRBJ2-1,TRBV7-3,CASSPIGQGTNEQFF
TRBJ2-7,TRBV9,CASSVSEEGTYEQYF
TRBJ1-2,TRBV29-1,CSVPRGFYGYTF
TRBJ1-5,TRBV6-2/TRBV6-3,CASSPGGEGQPQHF
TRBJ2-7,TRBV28,CASSWGTGGYEQYF
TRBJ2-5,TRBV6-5,CASRSGGQETQYF
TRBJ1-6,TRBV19,CASSSRSSYNSPLHF
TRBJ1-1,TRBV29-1,CSVEDWDRGRSEAFF